What follows are 24 T cell receptor beta chains derived from one specimen sequenced in a study of CD8+ T cells in alopecia areata (dated 2018 in TCRdb). The meaning of the sample's time point label: around 4 weeks on oral tofacitinib. Explained via the paper, the treatment or condition label denotes: oral pan-JAK inhibitor, 5-10 mg twice daily. Receptors were amplified or captured by the immunoSEQ multiplex PCR assay. RNA was extracted from all samples and reverse transcribed into cDNA as template for TCR sequencing. What TCRdb holds here is the immuneACCESS table cut down to in-frame rearrangements. Part of the clones is not present; checked against another copy, under half of the missing clones reflect an unresolved V gene, and the others are unexplained. This sample comprises about 120,000 clones, 53% of them detected only once. Roughly 0.5% of the sample is held by the ten biggest clonotypes.

The material was CD4+ T cells sorted from blood, obtained at week 4, from a patient treated with tofacitinib. All receptors derive from a human donor with alopecia areata.

The table lists this clone with a count of one. The chain combines TRBV4-1 with TRBJ1-1; D is ambiguous. CDR1 is MGHRA, CDR2 YSYEKL, per germline. V lost 0 bases, J lost 1 base, and 9 bases lay in between. The CDR3 consists of 15 residues. This chain's CDR3 is CASSQEWEGNTEAFF. CDR3 sequence (DNA): TGCGCCAGCAGCCAAGAATGGGAGGGGAACACTGAAGCTTTCTTT.

The chain combines TRBV30 with TRBJ1-1; the D gene is possibly TRBD1 (5 bases). Trimming stripped 0 bases from V and 4 bases from J, with 12 bases between. Germline V lookup: CDR1 GTSNPN, CDR2 SVGIG (reference sequence). The CDR3 covers 14 residues. The CDR3 spells CAWSVQVGATEAFF. Written as DNA, the CDR3 is TGTGCCTGGAGTGTACAGGTTGGGGCCACTGAAGCTTTCTTT.

The V call is TRBV30, the J call TRBJ2-7; tentative D call: TRBD1 (7 bases). The CDR3 contains 14 residues. Between the trimmed V and J ends, which lost 0 bases and 12 bases, there was a span of 21 bases. Germline CDR1 is GTSNPN and CDR2 is SVGIG (reference sequence). CDR3 in amino acids: CAWSVAQGRTPSYF. The CDR3 nucleotides read TGTGCCTGGAGTGTGGCACAGGGGAGGACCCCGTCGTACTTC.

V usage is TRBV29-1 and J usage is TRBJ2-5; 10 nucleotides match TRBD2. CDR1 and CDR2 from the germline V gene are SQVTM and ANQGSEA. The CDR3 extends over 14 amino acids. Trimming at V came to 7 bases and at J to 3 bases, leaving 8 bases not matched to a gene. CDR3 in DNA: TGCAGCGGATTGGGACTAGCGTGGAAAGAGACCCAGTACTTC. Translating it yields CSGLGLAWKETQYF.

The J gene is TRBJ2-3, the V gene TRBV29-1; 10 positions match TRBD2. V was clipped by 4 bases and J by 1 base; unmatched bases: 2. CDR1 is SQVTM, CDR2 ANQGSEA, per germline. The CDR3 covers 14 residues. The CDR3 reads CSVALAGGTDTQYF. The CDR3 DNA reads as TGCAGCGTTGCCCTAGCGGGAGGCACAGATACGCAGTATTTT.

This rearrangement joins TRBV5-1 to TRBJ2-3, with D possibly TRBD1 on 6 matching bases. This CDR3 region has 14 residues. The germline V and J ends were trimmed by 9 bases and 3 bases, with 17 bases remaining between them. Germline V gene sequence: CDR1 SGHRS, CDR2 YFSETQ. Written as DNA, the CDR3 is TGCGCCACCAAAGAAGGACAGTGGACAGATACGCAGTATTTT. This gives the protein CATKEGQWTDTQYF.

This clone came up once. V usage is TRBV10-3 and J usage is TRBJ2-6; 8 nucleotides match TRBD1. CDR3 length: 18 amino acids. CDR1 and CDR2 from the germline V gene are ENHRY and SYGVKD. V lost 0 bases and J lost 0; bases outside the gene matches: 4. The CDR3 DNA is TGTGCCATCAGTGAGTCGCAGGACAGGGTCTCTGGGGCCAACGTCCTGACTTTC. Translating gives CAISESQDRVSGANVLTF.

V is TRBV27 and J is TRBJ2-5; possibly TRBD1 for D (6 bases). Germline values: CDR1 MNHEY, CDR2 SMNVEV (reference sequence). Between the trimmed V and J ends, which lost 3 bases and 1 base, there was a span of 9 bases. CDR3 length equals 14 residues. CDR3 bases: TGTGCCAGCAGTTTCAGGGGCCGCCAAGAGACCCAGTACTTC. Translation: CASSFRGRQETQYF.

This clone was counted a single time. The rearrangement links TRBV30 to TRBJ2-1; tentatively, D is TRBD2 (5 bases). Trimming removed 4 bases from V and 8 bases from J, with 15 bases in between. CDR1 and CDR2 (germline): GTSNPN, SVGIG (reference sequence). The CDR3 consists of 13 residues. The chain's CDR3 is CAWTRGATHEQFF. In DNA, the CDR3 is TGTGCCTGGACCCGGGGAGCGACGCATGAGCAGTTCTTC. The full variable domain, with the rest looked up from reference TRBV30 and TRBJ2-1, is SQTIHQWPATLVQPVGSPLSLECTVEGTSNPNLYWYRQAAGRGLQLLFYSVGIGQISSEVPQNLSASRPQDRQFILSSKKLLLSDSGFYLCAWTRGATHEQFFGPGTRLTVL.

This clone was recorded a few times. This chain links TRBV7-8 with TRBJ2-3; D not certain. V lost 5 bases and J 2 bases, leaving 14 bases between the germline ends. The CDR3 has 15 amino acids. Germline lookup yields CDR1 SGHVS and CDR2 FQNEAQ. This chain's CDR3 is CASSPSPGYTDTQYF. The CDR3 DNA reads TGTGCCAGCAGCCCTTCCCCGGGTTACACAGATACGCAGTATTTT.

The rearrangement uses TRBV29-1 and TRBJ1-2; possibly TRBD1 for D (5 bases). CDR1 and CDR2 from the germline V gene are SQVTM and ANQGSEA. Trimming removed 7 bases from V and 7 bases from J, with 16 bases in between. CDR3 length: 12 amino acids. The DNA of the CDR3 is TGCAGCGGGACCCTCCAGGGTAGTGGCTACACCTTC. Its protein is CSGTLQGSGYTF.

The CDR3 nucleotides read TGCAGCGTTGTCACAGGGATTTCGGATGGCTACACCTTC. Translating it yields CSVVTGISDGYTF. This chain links TRBV29-1 with TRBJ1-2; D may be TRBD1 (6 bases). The CDR3 contains 13 residues. V was shortened by 4 bases and J by 6 bases, with 15 bases between the two germline ends. Germline loops: CDR1 SQVTM, CDR2 ANQGSEA. The entire variable domain, with the rest obtained from reference TRBV29-1 and TRBJ1-2, is as follows: SAVISQKPSRDICQRGTSLTIQCQVDSQVTMMFWYRQQPGQSLTLIATANQGSEATYESGFVIDKFPISRPNLTFSTLTVSNMSPEDSSIYLCSVVTGISDGYTFGSGTRLTVV.

As regards this clone: The germline gene is not matched at one end of the junction; a read error may be the cause. The J gene is TRBJ1-6, the V gene TRBV5-4; D remains unclear. This CDR3 has 12 amino acids. Germline V gene sequence: CDR1 SGHNT, CDR2 YYREEE (reference sequence). CDR3 nucleotides: TGTGCCAGCAGGTTGGATAATTCACCCCTCCACTTT. This codes for CASRLDNSPLHF.

V and J are TRBV30 and TRBJ1-6, with D possibly being TRBD1 (6 bases). In germline, CDR1 is GTSNPN, CDR2 SVGIG (reference sequence). Trimming shortened V by 0 bases and J by 5 bases, and 14 bases separated the two germline ends. The CDR3 runs 16 residues. CDR3 residues: CAWSVQGPWNNSPLHF. As DNA, the CDR3 is TGTGCCTGGAGTGTACAGGGCCCATGGAATAATTCACCCCTCCACTTT.

This sequence joins TRBV2 and TRBJ2-1; TRBD2 aligns across 11 bases. The CDR3 contains 13 residues. J gave up 14 bases and V 4 bases, and 7 bases lay outside the gene matches. Germline V gives CDR1 SNHLY, CDR2 FYNNEI. CDR3 sequence: CASSVLAGGREFF. CDR3 coding DNA: TGTGCCAGCAGTGTATTAGCGGGGGGGCGTGAGTTCTTC.

The V gene is TRBV6-1, the J gene TRBJ1-1; D gene uncertain. The V gene's germline CDR1 is MNHNS and CDR2 SASEGT. This CDR3 has 15 residues. V lost 6 bases and J lost 1, with 15 bases in between. CDR3 sequence reads: CASSVKGGGNTEAFF. CDR3 sequence (DNA): TGTGCCAGCAGCGTAAAGGGAGGAGGGAACACTGAAGCTTTCTTT.

This clone showed up just a few times. V is TRBV30 and J is TRBJ2-3; D gene uncertain. V was clipped by 2 bases and J by 1 base, with 13 bases between them. The CDR3 extends over 15 amino acids. Germline V CDR1 and CDR2: GTSNPN, SVGIG (reference sequence). The CDR3 sequence: CAWSSGRFGTDTQYF. The CDR3 DNA follows: TGTGCCTGGAGTTCCGGACGTTTTGGCACAGATACGCAGTATTTT.

The rearrangement uses TRBV5-1 and TRBJ1-2; D perhaps matches TRBD1 (5 bases). Germline CDR1 is SGHRS and CDR2 is YFSETQ. This CDR3 has 19 residues. Trimming cost V 4 bases and J 1 base, with 26 bases left between them. The CDR3 protein is CASSPGGTVLRQDNYGYTF. In DNA form, the CDR3 reads TGCGCCAGCAGCCCAGGCGGGACGGTACTGCGCCAAGATAACTATGGCTACACCTTC.

This clone was observed a few times. This chain uses TRBV6-5 with TRBJ1-1; D is possibly TRBD1 (6 bases). Per germline, CDR1 MNHEY and CDR2 SVGAGI. The length of the CDR3 is 15 residues. Trimming took 2 bases from V and 1 from J, leaving 11 bases between them. The CDR3 sequence is CASSYLGRGNTEAFF. CDR3 DNA: TGTGCCAGCAGTTACCTTGGCAGGGGGAACACTGAAGCTTTCTTT.

The gene calls are TRBV2 and TRBJ2-1; D gene ambiguous. CDR1 is SNHLY and CDR2 is FYNNEI in the germline V gene. The V end lost 11 bases, the J end lost 4 bases, and 9 bases lay between the germline ends. The CDR3 has 11 residues. CDR3 protein: CACGSYNEQFF. The CDR3 nucleotides are TGTGCCTGTGGCAGTTACAATGAGCAGTTCTTC.

The rearrangement joins TRBV6-5 to TRBJ1-2; D unclear. Germline CDR1 is MNHEY and CDR2 is SVGAGI. CDR3 size: 12 residues. V lost 6 bases to trimming and J lost 2 bases, with 7 bases between them. The DNA for the CDR3 is TGTGCCAGCAGCGGCAGAAACTATGGCTACACCTTC. Its protein product is CASSGRNYGYTF.

The J gene is TRBJ2-7, the V gene TRBV7-9, with 9 bases matching TRBD2. The CDR3 is made up of 15 amino acids. Germline V gene sequence: CDR1 SEHNR, CDR2 FQNEAQ (reference sequence). V gave up 1 base and J gave up 5 bases; unmatched junction bases: 6. The CDR3: CASSLGLAGVNEQYF. Here the CDR3 DNA reads TGTGCCAGCAGCTTAGGCTTAGCGGGAGTAAACGAGCAGTACTTC.

V gene TRBV4-1 combines with J gene TRBJ1-1, with D tentatively TRBD1 (6 bases). V was trimmed by 4 bases and J by 3 bases, leaving 9 bases between them. Germline V lookup: CDR1 MGHRA, CDR2 YSYEKL. This CDR3 region has 13 residues. This CDR3 reads CASSREGDTEAFF. The CDR3 bases are TGCGCCAGCAGCCGGGAGGGGGACACTGAAGCTTTCTTT.

This clone has more than one count but fewer than ten. The rearrangement uses TRBV2 and TRBJ1-4; 8 positions agree with TRBD1. Germline loops: CDR1 SNHLY, CDR2 FYNNEI. The length of the CDR3 is 15 residues. The J segment lost 8 bases and the V segment lost 7 bases, leaving 12 bases of the junction unmatched. The chain's CDR3 is CASTTAQGGEEKLFF. In DNA form, the CDR3 reads TGTGCCAGCACTACAGCACAGGGGGGGGAAGAAAAACTGTTTTTT.